This record covers a single TCR beta chain. Antigen specificity is unknown. The sample belongs to a study of T cell responses to AZD1222 COVID-19 vaccine. Study observations and caveats: When two AZD1222 doses had been given, Spike-specific TCR breadth and depth rose. Possibly, clonal diversity was underestimated; donors were largely white British and included more females.

The CDR3 contains 16 residues. Germline trimming cut 2 bases from V and 8 bases from J; bases unmatched to any gene: 7. CDR1 and CDR2 from the germline V gene are SNHLY and FYNNEI. Using immunoSEQ multiplex PCR, the repertoire was profiled, and TCRdb retains in-frame clones only, with some absent. The table has fewer than 90,000 clones, roughly 90% seen once. The chain couples TRBV2 to TRBJ2-1, with 12 bases matching TRBD2. Specimen: peripheral blood, collected 28 days after the second AZD1222 dose. This TCR came from an adult who received the AZD1222 COVID-19 vaccine. The CDR3 bases are TGTGCCAGCAGTGAAAGACTAGCGGGGGAAATCCATGAGCAGTTCTTC. Amino acid sequence: CASSERLAGEIHEQFF.